The entry below describes one TCR beta chain. Its cognate antigen has yet to be identified. The input lacks base qualities; no much larger clone sits a single base away. The sample originates from a study of cytomegalovirus exposure and HLA in healthy donors (dated by TCRdb to the late 2010s). Regarding the research as a whole: An earlier analysis of 550 to 700 of the donors reported roughly 300 Gb of sequence data and more than 90 million unique TCR beta sequences from about 179 million T cells. An early release that covered several hundred HLA-typed donors contained approximately 290 gigabases of sequencing data and 70 million to 100 million unique TCR sequences. Of the 350 to 450 genotyped donors, approximately 83% fell in the genetic ancestry cluster associated with self-reported Caucasian donors. The study was designed to test whether signatures of past pathogen exposure could be identified by cataloging public T cell receptors. Using immunosequencing, the study profiled T cell repertoires from about 620 subjects and related those repertoires to cytomegalovirus serostatus. In addition to the first cohort of 666 subjects, a separate validation cohort of approximately 130 different subjects was used. To predict cytomegalovirus infection status, the study brought together high-throughput TCR immunosequencing, statistical association of individual TCRs with disease status, and machine learning. In a later analysis, previously published TCR beta repertoires from several hundred donors were re-analyzed and high-resolution HLA genotyping was added so that TCR occurrence patterns could be studied. In the later analysis, no new phenotypic data were used to find candidate immune exposures; instead, reliance was placed on TCR beta sequences and their occurrence across donors. To decide whether each TCR beta V gene segment behaved as functional or pseudogenic, an earlier analysis of approximately 600 of the donors relied on high-throughput TCR beta sequencing. Alongside the repertoire data, information on donor age, sex, ethnicity and CMV serostatus was compiled. In a later genetic analysis, genome-wide SNP genotypes for about 65% of the 666 donors were used, and that subset was treated as a discovery cohort. Every repertoire in the discovery cohort had been generated on one and the same sequencing platform. HLA typing included class I and class II loci at four-digit resolution. Typing coverage varied by locus: roughly 620-640 donors for A, B, C, DRB1 and DQB1; more than 500 for DQA1; 606 for DPA1; roughly 450 for DPB1. Roughly five DR-DQ haplotypes were treated as single units for association and clustering because of strong linkage in the cohort. Across approximately 400 genotyped donors of the cohort, an average of approximately 220,000 unique TCR beta nucleotide sequences per donor were sequenced, and approximately 17% of those sequences were non-productive.

The paper's findings and limits, for the study overall: In a later analysis, HLA-associated TCR beta chains showed more clonal expansion and lower generation probabilities than non-associated chains that were equally common. In a later genetic analysis, fewer N-insertions in productive TCRs were reported among donors in an Asian-associated ancestry cluster than the roughly 670-donor mean. A later analysis reported that several top co-occurrence clusters appeared linked to parvovirus B19, influenza, CMV and Epstein-Barr virus. In both the original and validation cohorts, the classifier was reported to diagnose cytomegalovirus status with high specificity and sensitivity. The study listed 150 to 200 TCR beta chains as associated with cytomegalovirus. Because HLA typing was missing for some donors at each locus, association tests included only the typed subset. Because the 87-base-pair reads could not distinguish some IMGT-functional V segments, including TRBV6-2 and TRBV6-3, those segments were excluded. The sequencing pipeline was judged likely to have produced a cluster of highly shared sequence variants as a technical artifact. A later analysis associated 15,000 to 20,000 TCR beta sequences with specific HLA alleles at a false discovery rate of 0.05. A further reported finding was that TCR beta sequences accurately predicted the HLA-A and HLA-B alleles for most subjects in the first cohort. CMV serostatus was the only immune exposure information available for the cohort. Because counts were too low, seventeen rarely observed V segments, including chromosome 9 orphons, were left out of the earlier analysis of 587 of the donors. The authors suggested that the approach could potentially be extended to other disease states and immunological phenotypes. A later analysis found that most CMV-associated TCR beta chains appeared HLA-restricted, with HLA associations seemingly driven largely by CMV exposure. Linkage disequilibrium might explain the correlated functional status among segregating V segments, but an unknown experimental factor could not be excluded. An earlier analysis of approximately 530 of the donors showed that most TCR beta V segments appeared in productive rearrangements either about 87% or about 30% of the time, which broadly matched IMGT annotations. Three of the identified cytomegalovirus-associated TCR beta chains were confirmed in vitro to be specific for cytomegalovirus antigens. Assigning TCR associations to individual alleles was difficult when HLA alleles, especially DR and DQ, strongly co-occurred. This cohort had only TCR beta chains sequenced, and the lack of alpha or paired-chain data limited which features could be detected. V-gene and J-gene trimming of TCR beta chains was associated with a missense DCLRE1C variant in a later genetic analysis, and the association was replicated in an independent cohort. Most TCR sequences were observed very rarely across donors, whereas some public TCRs were present in many individuals. A later analysis found that TCR association rates varied across HLA loci, with DRB1 alleles showing the most associated TCRs and HLA-C alleles the fewest. Sequencing depth was assumed to be roughly uniform across donors in the presence/absence analyses, though that assumption may not hold.

Measured from the cysteine to the phenylalanine, the CDR3 is 18 residues long. CDR3 DNA only is kept here, 54 bases in frame from base 1. Between the V and J ends, shortened by 0 bases and 3 bases respectively, the junction contains 21 bases. Taken from the germline V gene, the CDR1 and CDR2 loops are SGHNT and YENEEA. Library prep was done by the immunoSEQ multiplex PCR assay. The multiplex PCR relied on a mix of 60 forward primers for TCR Vbeta segments and 13 reverse primers for TCR Jbeta segments. A multiplex PCR assay on genomic DNA amplified the CDR3 region of rearranged TCR beta genes. The amplified TCR beta libraries were sequenced on the Illumina HiSeq System as 87-base-pair reads. The source study handled its data this way. A later analysis tallied 75 million to 95 million unique TCR beta chains across the 700 or so repertoires, and about 12 million of those chains were shared by two or more donors. Raw reads were error-corrected and collapsed into unique sequences with a nearest-neighbor algorithm that merged closely related sequences to remove PCR and sequencing errors. Alignment of CDR3 sequences to IMGT reference sequences was used to assign V, D and J gene segments. Each retained sequence needed at least a six-nucleotide match to both a V gene segment and a J gene segment. Rearrangements were called productive when the CDR3 lacked stop codons and stayed in frame with V and J; all others were non-productive. Following IMGT convention, CDR3 was defined as the stretch from the second conserved V-encoded cysteine up to the conserved J-encoded phenylalanine. The earlier analysis of about 560 of the donors excluded any sequence lacking an unambiguous match to a single V gene segment. An earlier analysis of fewer than 750 of the donors classified V segments as functional when productive rearrangements were above 56.7% and as segregating when the standard deviation between donors was above 5%. A statistical classification framework was built to diagnose cytomegalovirus status from the catalog of TCR beta chain sequences. In a later analysis, V and J genes were assigned by comparing TCR nucleotide sequences against IMGT/GENE-DB human TR gene sequences. Using the TCRdist pipeline, a later analysis assigned CDR3 sequences along with most-parsimonious VDJ recombination scenarios. A later analysis defined each TCR beta chain by its CDR3 amino acid sequence plus V-gene family, and excluded reads lacking a unique V-gene family. As a way to deal with suspected cross-contamination and a sequencing artifact, a later analysis dropped hundreds of nucleotide sequences that were highly shared and had low generation probability. In a later analysis, a clonal expansion index for each public chain was calculated from normalized within-repertoire ranks of inferred template counts. In a later analysis, generation probabilities were computed with a VDJ recombination model fitted to out-of-frame rearrangements, and the resulting probabilities were checked against IGoR. In a later analysis, TCR-TCR, TCR-HLA and TCR-CMV co-occurrence was scored with hypergeometric tests, and a repertoire-size bias correction was applied to TCR pairs. False discovery rates were estimated in a later analysis by permuting HLA or CMV assignments 20 times. A later analysis grouped co-occurring TCRs with DBSCAN, adding TCRdist sequence similarity when clustering within HLA-allele-positive subsets. For co-occurrence clustering, repertoires with fewer than 30,000 or more than 120,000 public chains were excluded, along with a handful of repertoires with anomalous nucleotide sharing. TCRdb retrieved this table from immuneACCESS and kept in-frame rearrangements only. Not all clones are present; in checked studies, unresolved V genes account for under half, and no reason is known for the remainder. D and trimming were read from the DNA, whereas the V and J calls and clone size are those reported in that table. Across this sample there are 150,000 to 200,000 clones, with roughly 85% seen only once. Of the sample, nearly 4.5% falls within the top ten clones.

The cohort was made up of around 720 healthy bone marrow donors. At the time of sampling, every cohort member was nominally healthy, though immune exposures that went unrecorded were likely present. The donor was CMV seropositive and belonged to the group of 250 to 350 seropositive cohort members. Every donor gave a peripheral blood sample, and the peripheral blood mononuclear cells from that sample were used for TCR beta sequencing. The Qiagen DNeasy Blood Extraction Kit was used to extract genomic DNA from the blood cell samples. This sequence originates from a woman in her twenties or thirties in good health and CMV-seropositive. In this chain, TRBV11-3 is recombined with TRBJ2-7; possibly the D gene is TRBD2, per 6 matching bases. Input material: PBMCs. The nucleotides read TGTGCCAGCAGCTTAGATGGGGGAGGAGGGCCGGTCGACTACGAGCAGTACTTC. Its coded protein is CASSLDGGGGPVDYEQYF.